The rows below give T cell receptor beta chains drawn from one sample of a study of technical replicates of blood from several donors. Repertoires were generated with immunoSEQ multiplex PCR, while TCRdb's copy carries only in-frame clones and drops some. The table lists about 14,000 clones, approximately 88% of them singletons, with roughly a tenth in the top ten. Sequencing was carried out using PBMCs. The source of these receptors is a human donor in good health. CDR3s leave out the opening cysteine and the closing phenylalanine or tryptophan. Fields, in order: V gene, D gene, CDR3 protein. The D gene is left open where the match is weak.

v_gene: TRBV7-8; d_gene: .; CDR3aa: ASSLEASAYYEQY
v_gene: TRBV5-1; d_gene: TRBD2; CDR3aa: ASSLESSGHYSYEQY
v_gene: TRBV6-1; d_gene: TRBD1; CDR3aa: ASSEADRVEAF
v_gene: TRBV5-1; d_gene: .; CDR3aa: ASSLGSGKVPGGNQPQH
v_gene: TRBV7-6; d_gene: TRBD1; CDR3aa: ASSLGDRAGTEAF
v_gene: TRBV29-1; d_gene: TRBD1; CDR3aa: SAGTGDGTDTQY
v_gene: TRBV7-2; d_gene: .; CDR3aa: ASSSYPSGELF
v_gene: TRBV2; d_gene: TRBD2; CDR3aa: ASRTLAGGTDTQY
v_gene: TRBV28; d_gene: .; CDR3aa: ASSGSGTNIYEQY
v_gene: TRBV29-1; d_gene: TRBD2; CDR3aa: SVEAGGSEQY
v_gene: TRBV5-1; d_gene: TRBD2; CDR3aa: ASSLRPSGGTTYNEQF
v_gene: TRBV4-1; d_gene: TRBD2; CDR3aa: ASTPGLAGTVAGELF
v_gene: TRBV6-1; d_gene: TRBD2; CDR3aa: ASSEQGLWDEQF
v_gene: TRBV11-2; d_gene: .; CDR3aa: ASSLRRDTSSYEQY
v_gene: TRBV27; d_gene: .; CDR3aa: ASSSITDTQY
v_gene: TRBV9; d_gene: .; CDR3aa: ASSVSGRDNEQF
v_gene: TRBV30; d_gene: TRBD2; CDR3aa: AWSVGGGNTYEQY
v_gene: TRBV27; d_gene: .; CDR3aa: ASSLSGLGYTEAF
v_gene: TRBV5-1; d_gene: TRBD2; CDR3aa: ASSSALTSGSYNEQF
v_gene: TRBV5-1; d_gene: .; CDR3aa: ASSFLGSGTDTQY
v_gene: TRBV5-3; d_gene: TRBD1; CDR3aa: ARRPGGTAGYGYT
v_gene: TRBV29-1; d_gene: TRBD2; CDR3aa: SVRDYPSDTQY
v_gene: TRBV5-1; d_gene: TRBD2; CDR3aa: ASRPPGLGNTGELF
v_gene: TRBV30; d_gene: .; CDR3aa: AWTSSSDTQY